This is a list of T cell receptor beta chains from one sample in a study of blood T cell repertoires in COVID-19. Libraries were prepared by immunoSEQ multiplex PCR; TCRdb keeps only in-frame clonotypes and omits some of them. The sample consists of fewer than 300,000 clones, 88% of them appearing once. Source material: peripheral blood. These receptors originate from a woman aged 30 to 39 with acute or convalescent COVID-19. Each CDR3 is given with its conserved first and last residue. Fields, in order: D gene, clone size, J gene, V gene, CDR3 protein, CDR3 DNA. A D gene is named only where the DNA matches it firmly. Size values are once, few and many counts, or a class for expanded clones, and some rows have none.

TRBD1,-,TRBJ2-7,TRBV6-6,CASSYQTGQGIYEQYF,TGTGCCAGCAGTTACCAAACGGGACAGGGGATCTACGAGCAGTACTTC
TRBD1,-,TRBJ2-7,TRBV18,CASSPRGQYEQYF,TGTGCCAGCTCACCCAGGGGGCAGTACGAGCAGTACTTC
TRBD1,-,TRBJ1-6,TRBV18,CASSPPGQGISLHF,TGTGCCAGCTCACCACCGGGACAGGGTATTTCCCTCCACTTT
TRBD1,-,TRBJ1-5,TRBV30,CAWTHGQERNQPQHF,TGTGCCTGGACCCACGGACAGGAGCGAAATCAGCCCCAGCATTTT
TRBD1,-,TRBJ2-5,TRBV5-1,CASSTETGGYGETQYF,TGCGCCAGCAGCACCGAGACAGGGGGCTATGGCGAGACCCAGTACTTC
TRBD1,-,TRBJ2-7,TRBV2,CATGTDGSYEQYF,TGTGCCACCGGGACAGACGGGTCCTACGAGCAGTACTTC
-,few,TRBJ2-7,TRBV5-1,CASSLGDSFSSYEQYF,TGCGCCAGCAGCTTGGGGGACTCATTCAGCTCCTACGAGCAGTACTTC
-,-,TRBJ1-1,TRBV7-9,CASSSPTGTEAFF,TGTGCCAGCAGCTCTCCTACAGGGACTGAAGCTTTCTTT
-,-,TRBJ2-2,TRBV30,CAWSTGTMNTGELFF,TGTGCCTGGAGTACCGGGACAATGAACACCGGGGAGCTGTTTTTT
TRBD1,-,TRBJ1-4,TRBV9,CASSVGQGAEKLFF,TGTGCCAGCAGCGTAGGGCAGGGGGCAGAGAAACTGTTTTTT
TRBD1,-,TRBJ2-2,TRBV27,CASSPRQGVNTGELFF,TGTGCCAGCAGTCCCCGACAGGGGGTGAACACCGGGGAGCTGTTTTTT
TRBD2,once,TRBJ2-3,TRBV6-2/TRBV6-3,CASSPGLAGVTQYF,TGTGCCAGCAGTCCGGGACTAGCGGGGGTGACGCAGTATTTT
-,-,TRBJ2-5,TRBV6-2/TRBV6-3,CASSFGTFQETQYF,TGTGCCAGCAGTTTCGGGACTTTTCAAGAGACCCAGTACTTC
TRBD2,-,TRBJ2-7,TRBV2,CASRTSGAIYEQYF,TGTGCCAGCAGAACTAGCGGGGCAATCTACGAGCAGTACTTC
-,-,TRBJ2-7,TRBV28,CASSFSRRYYEQYF,TGTGCCAGCAGTTTTTCTCGGCGGTACTACGAGCAGTACTTC
TRBD2,-,TRBJ2-2,TRBV6-5,CASRGSGSGTGELFF,TGTGCCAGCAGGGGGAGCGGGAGTGGAACCGGGGAGCTGTTTTTT